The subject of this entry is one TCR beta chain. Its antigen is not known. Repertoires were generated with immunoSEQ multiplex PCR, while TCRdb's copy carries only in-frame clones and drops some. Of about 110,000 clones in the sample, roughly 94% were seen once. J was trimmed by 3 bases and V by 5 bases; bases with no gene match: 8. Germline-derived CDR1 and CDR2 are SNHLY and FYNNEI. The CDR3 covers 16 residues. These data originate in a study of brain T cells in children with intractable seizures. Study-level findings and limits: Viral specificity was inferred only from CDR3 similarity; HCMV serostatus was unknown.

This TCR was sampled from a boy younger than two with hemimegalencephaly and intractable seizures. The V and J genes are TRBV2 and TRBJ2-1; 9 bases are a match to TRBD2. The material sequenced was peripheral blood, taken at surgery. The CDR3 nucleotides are TGTGCCAGCAGTCCTACGACTAGCGGATTCTACAATGAGCAGTTCTTC. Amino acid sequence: CASSPTTSGFYNEQFF.